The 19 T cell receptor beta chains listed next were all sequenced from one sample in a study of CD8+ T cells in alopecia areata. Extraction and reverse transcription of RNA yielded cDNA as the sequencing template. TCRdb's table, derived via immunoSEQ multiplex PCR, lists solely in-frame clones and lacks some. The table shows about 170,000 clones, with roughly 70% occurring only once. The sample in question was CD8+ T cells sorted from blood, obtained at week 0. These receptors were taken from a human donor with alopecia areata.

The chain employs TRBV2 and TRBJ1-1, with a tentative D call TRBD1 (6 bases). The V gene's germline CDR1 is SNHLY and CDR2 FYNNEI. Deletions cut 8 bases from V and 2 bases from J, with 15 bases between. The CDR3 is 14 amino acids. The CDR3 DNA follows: TGTGCCAGCGGGGCGGACAGCCAAAACACTGAAGCTTTCTTT. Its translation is CASGADSQNTEAFF.

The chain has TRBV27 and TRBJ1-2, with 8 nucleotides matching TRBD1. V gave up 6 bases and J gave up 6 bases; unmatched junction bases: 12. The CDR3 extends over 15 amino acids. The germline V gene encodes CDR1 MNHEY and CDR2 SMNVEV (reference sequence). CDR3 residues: CASRTQTGTGDGYTF. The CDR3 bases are TGTGCCAGCAGGACGCAGACAGGGACAGGAGATGGCTACACCTTC.

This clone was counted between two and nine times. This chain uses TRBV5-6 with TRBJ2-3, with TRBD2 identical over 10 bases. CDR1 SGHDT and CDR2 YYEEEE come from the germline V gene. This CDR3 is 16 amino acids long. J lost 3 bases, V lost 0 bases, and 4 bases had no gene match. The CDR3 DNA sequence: TGTGCCAGCAGCTTGGAACTAGCGGGGTGGACAGATACGCAGTATTTT. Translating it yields CASSLELAGWTDTQYF.

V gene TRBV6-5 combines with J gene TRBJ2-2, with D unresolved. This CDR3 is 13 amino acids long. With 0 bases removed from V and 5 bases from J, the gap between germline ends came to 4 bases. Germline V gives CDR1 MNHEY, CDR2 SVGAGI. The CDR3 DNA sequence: TGTGCCAGCAGTTACTCGAGGACCGGGGAGCTGTTTTTT. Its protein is CASSYSRTGELFF.

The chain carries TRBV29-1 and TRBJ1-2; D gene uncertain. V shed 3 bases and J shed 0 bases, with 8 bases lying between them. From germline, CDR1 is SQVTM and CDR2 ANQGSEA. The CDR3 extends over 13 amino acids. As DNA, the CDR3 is TGCAGCGTTGACTTACTCACTAACTATGGCTACACCTTC. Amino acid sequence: CSVDLLTNYGYTF.

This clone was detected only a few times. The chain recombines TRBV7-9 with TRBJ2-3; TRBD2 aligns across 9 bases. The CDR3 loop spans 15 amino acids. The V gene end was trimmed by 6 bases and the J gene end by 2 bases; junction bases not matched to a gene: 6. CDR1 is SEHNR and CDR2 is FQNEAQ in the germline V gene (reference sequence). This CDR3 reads CASRSTSGFTDTQYF. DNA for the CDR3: TGTGCCAGCAGGTCGACTAGCGGATTCACAGATACGCAGTATTTT.

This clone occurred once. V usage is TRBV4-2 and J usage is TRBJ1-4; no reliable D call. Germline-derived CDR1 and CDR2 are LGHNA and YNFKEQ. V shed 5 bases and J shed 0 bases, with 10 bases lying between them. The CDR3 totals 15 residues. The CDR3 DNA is TGTGCCAGCAGCGGCGACCCAGCAACTAATGAAAAACTGTTTTTT. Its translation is CASSGDPATNEKLFF.

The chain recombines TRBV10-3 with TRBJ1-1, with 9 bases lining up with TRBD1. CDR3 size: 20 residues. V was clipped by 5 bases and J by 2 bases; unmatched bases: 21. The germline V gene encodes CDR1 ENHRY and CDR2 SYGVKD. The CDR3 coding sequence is TGTGCCATCAGTTCACCGGGACAGGGAAATGAGAGGTTTGTAAACACTGAAGCTTTCTTT. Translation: CAISSPGQGNERFVNTEAFF.

The CDR3 loop is CASSSGTDTQYF. The CDR3 DNA sequence: TGTGCCAGCAGTTCCGGCACAGATACGCAGTATTTT. This rearrangement joins TRBV6-5 to TRBJ2-3; D unresolved. Per germline, CDR1 MNHEY and CDR2 SVGAGI. Trimming took 4 bases from V and 1 from J, leaving 3 bases between them. This CDR3 is built from 12 residues.

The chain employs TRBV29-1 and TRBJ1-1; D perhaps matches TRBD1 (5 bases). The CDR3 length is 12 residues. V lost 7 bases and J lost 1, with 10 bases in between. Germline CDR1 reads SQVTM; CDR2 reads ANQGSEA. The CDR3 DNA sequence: TGCAGCGATTTGGGGGGGAACACTGAAGCTTTCTTT. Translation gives CSDLGGNTEAFF.

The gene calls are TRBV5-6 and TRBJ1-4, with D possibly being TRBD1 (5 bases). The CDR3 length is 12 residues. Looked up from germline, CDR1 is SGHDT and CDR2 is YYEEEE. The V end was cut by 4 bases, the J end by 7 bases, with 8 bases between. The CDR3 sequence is CASSPRGEKLFF. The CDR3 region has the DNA TGTGCCAGCAGCCCAAGGGGTGAAAAACTGTTTTTT.

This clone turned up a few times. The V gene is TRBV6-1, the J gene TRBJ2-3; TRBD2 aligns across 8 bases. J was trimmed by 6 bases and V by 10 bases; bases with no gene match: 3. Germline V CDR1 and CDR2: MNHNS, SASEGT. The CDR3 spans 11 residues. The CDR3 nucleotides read TGTGCCACCCCGGGAGGGGATACGCAGTATTTT. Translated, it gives CATPGGDTQYF.

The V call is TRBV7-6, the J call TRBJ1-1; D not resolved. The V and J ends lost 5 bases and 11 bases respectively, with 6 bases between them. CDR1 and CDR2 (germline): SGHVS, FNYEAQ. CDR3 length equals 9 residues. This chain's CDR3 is CASSTSAFF. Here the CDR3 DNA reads TGTGCCAGCAGCACGAGTGCTTTCTTT.

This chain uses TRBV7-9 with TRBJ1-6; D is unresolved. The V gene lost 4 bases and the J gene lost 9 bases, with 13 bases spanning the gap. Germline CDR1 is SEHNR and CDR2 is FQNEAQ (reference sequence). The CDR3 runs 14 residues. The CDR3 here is CASSSGRITSPLHF. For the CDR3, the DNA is TGTGCCAGCAGCTCCGGACGGATAACTTCACCCCTCCACTTT.

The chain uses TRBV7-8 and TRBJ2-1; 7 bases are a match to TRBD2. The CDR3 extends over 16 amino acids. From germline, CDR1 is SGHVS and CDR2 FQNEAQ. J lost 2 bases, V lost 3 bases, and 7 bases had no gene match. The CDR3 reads CASSFGPTSAYNEQFF. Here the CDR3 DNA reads TGTGCCAGCAGCTTTGGTCCCACTAGCGCCTACAATGAGCAGTTCTTC.

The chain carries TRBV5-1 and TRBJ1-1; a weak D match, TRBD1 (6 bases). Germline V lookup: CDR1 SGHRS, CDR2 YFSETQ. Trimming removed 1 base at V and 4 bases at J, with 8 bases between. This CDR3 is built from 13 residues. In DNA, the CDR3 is TGCGCCAGCAGCTTGCGAGGGGGCACTGAAGCTTTCTTT. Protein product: CASSLRGGTEAFF. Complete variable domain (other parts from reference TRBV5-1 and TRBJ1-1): KAGVTQTPRYLIKTRGQQVTLSCSPISGHRSVSWYQQTPGQGLQFLFEYFSETQRNKGNFPGRFSGRQFSNSRSEMNVSTLELGDSALYLCASSLRGGTEAFFGQGTRLTVV.

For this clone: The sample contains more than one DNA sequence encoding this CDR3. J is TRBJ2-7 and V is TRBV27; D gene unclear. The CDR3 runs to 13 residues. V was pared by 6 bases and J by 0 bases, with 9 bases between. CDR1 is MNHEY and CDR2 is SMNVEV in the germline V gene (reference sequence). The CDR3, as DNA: TGTGCCAGCAGCCGCCCCCACTCCTACGAGCAGTACTTC. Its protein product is CASSRPHSYEQYF.

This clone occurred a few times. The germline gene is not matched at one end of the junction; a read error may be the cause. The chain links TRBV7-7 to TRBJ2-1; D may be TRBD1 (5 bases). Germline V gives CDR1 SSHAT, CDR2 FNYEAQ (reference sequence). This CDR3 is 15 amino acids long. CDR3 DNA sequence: TGTGCTAGCAGCTTCAGGGTGGGGTTGAATAATGAGCAGTTCTTC. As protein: CASSFRVGLNNEQFF.

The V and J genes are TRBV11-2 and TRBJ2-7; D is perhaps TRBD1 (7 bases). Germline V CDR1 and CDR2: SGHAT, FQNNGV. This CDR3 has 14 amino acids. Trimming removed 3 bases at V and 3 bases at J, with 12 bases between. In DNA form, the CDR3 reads TGTGCCAGCAGCTTGCCCAGGGGGGACTACGAGCAGTACTTC. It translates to CASSLPRGDYEQYF.